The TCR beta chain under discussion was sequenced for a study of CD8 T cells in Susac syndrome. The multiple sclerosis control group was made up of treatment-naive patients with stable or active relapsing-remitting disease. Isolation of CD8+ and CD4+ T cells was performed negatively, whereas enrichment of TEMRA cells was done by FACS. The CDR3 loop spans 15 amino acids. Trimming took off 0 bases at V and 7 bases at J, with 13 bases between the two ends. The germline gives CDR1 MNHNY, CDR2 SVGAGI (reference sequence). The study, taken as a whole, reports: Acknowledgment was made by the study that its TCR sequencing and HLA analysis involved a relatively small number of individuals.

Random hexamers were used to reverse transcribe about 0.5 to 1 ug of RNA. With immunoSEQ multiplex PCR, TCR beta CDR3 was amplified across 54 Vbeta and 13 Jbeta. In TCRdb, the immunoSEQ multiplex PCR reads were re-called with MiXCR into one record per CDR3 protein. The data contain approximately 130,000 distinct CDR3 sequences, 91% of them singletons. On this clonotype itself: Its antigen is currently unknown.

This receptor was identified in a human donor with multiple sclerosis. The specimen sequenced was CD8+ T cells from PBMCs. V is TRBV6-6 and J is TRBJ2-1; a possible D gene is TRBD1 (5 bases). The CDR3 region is CASSYSRSGMNEQFF. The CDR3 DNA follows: TGTGCCAGCAGTTACTCAAGGTCAGGGATGAATGAGCAGTTCTTC.